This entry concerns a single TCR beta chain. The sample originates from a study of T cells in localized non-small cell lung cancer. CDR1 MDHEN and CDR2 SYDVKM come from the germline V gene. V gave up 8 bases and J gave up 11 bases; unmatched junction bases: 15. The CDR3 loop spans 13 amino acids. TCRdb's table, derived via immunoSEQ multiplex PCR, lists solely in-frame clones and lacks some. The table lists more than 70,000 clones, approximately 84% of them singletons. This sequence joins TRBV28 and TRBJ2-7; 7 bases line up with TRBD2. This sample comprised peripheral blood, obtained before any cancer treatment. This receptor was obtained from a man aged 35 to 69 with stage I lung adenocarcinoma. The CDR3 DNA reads TGTGCCAGCGGTAAGCGGGACCCACCTGGGAAGTACTTC. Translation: CASGKRDPPGKYF.